These 16 T cell receptor beta chains were all obtained from the same sample, sequenced in a study of cytomegalovirus exposure and HLA in healthy donors. PCR involved 60 Vbeta and 13 Jbeta primers. Only in-frame clones appear in the TCRdb table, and some are missing; sequencing was by immunoSEQ multiplex PCR. Of approximately 220,000 clones in the sample, more than 65% were seen once. The specimen sequenced was PBMCs. These receptor sequences come from a woman aged 25 to 39 in good health and CMV-seronegative.

The chain recombines TRBV6-4 with TRBJ1-1; D is unresolved. Trimming shortened V by 6 bases and J by 4 bases, and 15 bases separated the two germline ends. Germline loops: CDR1 MRHNA, CDR2 SNTAGT. The CDR3 consists of 14 residues. CDR3 amino acids: CASRPERRSTEAFF. The CDR3 nucleotides are TGTGCCAGCAGGCCCGAAAGGAGGAGCACTGAAGCTTTCTTT.

The V gene is TRBV19, the J gene TRBJ1-5; maybe TRBD1 (6 bases). CDR3 length equals 16 residues. Deletions cut 5 bases from V and 2 bases from J, with 16 bases between. Germline CDR1 reads LNHDA; CDR2 reads SQIVND (reference sequence). CDR3 bases: TGTGCCAGTAGTGCGTTCAGGGGATTGGGCAATCAGCCCCAGCATTTT. Its translation: CASSAFRGLGNQPQHF.

The chain joins TRBV2 to TRBJ2-7; 7 bases are shared with TRBD1. After removal of 4 bases from V and 3 bases from J, the junction contained 6 bases not matched to a gene. Germline values: CDR1 SNHLY, CDR2 FYNNEI. This CDR3 is built from 14 residues. The CDR3 sequence is CASSGGTANYEQYF. CDR3 nucleotides: TGTGCCAGCAGTGGAGGGACAGCTAACTACGAGCAGTACTTC.

The CDR3 region has the DNA TGTGCCAGCAGGGGGGGACTAGCGGGGGAGTACGATACGCAGTATTTT. The encoded protein is CASRGGLAGEYDTQYF. The genes are TRBV2 and TRBJ2-3; 14 nucleotides line up with TRBD2. Trimming took 6 bases from V and 6 from J; bases not matched to a gene: 8. Germline V gives CDR1 SNHLY, CDR2 FYNNEI. This CDR3 has 16 amino acids.

V and J are TRBV2 and TRBJ1-2; D possibly corresponds to TRBD1 (5 bases). The CDR3 contains 14 residues. Trimming cost V 7 bases and J 8 bases, with 20 bases left between them. CDR1 and CDR2 (germline): SNHLY, FYNNEI. Here the CDR3 DNA reads TGTGCCAGCACATTCACCGCGGGGGTCGTCGGCTACACCTTC. This gives the protein CASTFTAGVVGYTF. Full variable domain (remainder filled in from reference TRBV2 and TRBJ1-2): EPEVTQTPSHQVTQMGQEVILRCVPISNHLYFYWYRQILGQKVEFLVSFYNNEISEKSEIFDDQFSVERPDGSNFTLKIRSTKLEDSAMYFCASTFTAGVVGYTFGSGTRLTVV.

The V call is TRBV2, the J call TRBJ2-4; tentatively, D is TRBD2 (5 bases). The CDR3 extends over 14 amino acids. Germline V gives CDR1 SNHLY, CDR2 FYNNEI. Trimming pared 5 bases from V and 5 bases from J, leaving 13 bases between. This chain's CDR3 is CASSLRTGENIQYF. CDR3 in DNA: TGTGCCAGCAGTCTTCGGACTGGGGAAAACATTCAGTACTTC.

This clone has only one observation. The genes are TRBV9 and TRBJ2-1, with TRBD1 identical over 7 bases. This CDR3 has 15 amino acids. The V gene's germline CDR1 is SGDLS and CDR2 YYNGEE. V was pared by 4 bases and J by 6 bases, with 10 bases of the junction left unmatched. CDR3 region: CASSPPPGQFNEQFF. The CDR3 DNA is TGTGCCAGCAGCCCTCCCCCGGGACAGTTCAATGAGCAGTTCTTC.

The rearrangement joins TRBV7-8 to TRBJ2-5; 7 positions agree with TRBD1. Germline assignment: CDR1 SGHVS and CDR2 FQNEAQ. CDR3 length: 14 residues. V shed 7 bases, J shed 2 bases, and the junction held 7 bases outside the gene matches. The CDR3 DNA is TGTGCCAGCACCCGCGACAGGGCTCAAGAGACCCAGTACTTC. It specifies CASTRDRAQETQYF.

The chain is built from TRBV13 and TRBJ1-3; possibly TRBD1 for D (5 bases). CDR3 size: 15 residues. Deletions cut 1 base from V and 3 bases from J, with 10 bases between. CDR1 is PRHDT and CDR2 is FYEKMQ in the germline V gene (reference sequence). CDR3 in amino acids: CASSLEPGLGNTIYF. The CDR3, as DNA: TGTGCCAGCAGCTTAGAGCCAGGGCTTGGAAACACCATATATTTT.

The CDR3 DNA reads TGCGCCAGCAGTGAGTTAGCGGGTCCGAACACCGGGGAGCTGTTTTTT. Residues: CASSELAGPNTGELFF. This chain links TRBV10-1 with TRBJ2-2; 7 bases fit TRBD2. There are 16 residues in the CDR3. After removal of 1 base from V and 0 bases from J, the junction contained 2 bases not matched to a gene. The germline gives CDR1 WNHNN, CDR2 SYGVQD (reference sequence).

Worth noting for this clone: The junction differs from germline at one of its ends, possibly a read error. This chain connects TRBV7-9 to TRBJ2-1; 7 bases are shared with TRBD2. The CDR3 is 16 amino acids. Germline values: CDR1 SEHNR, CDR2 FQNEAQ (reference sequence). The DNA of the CDR3 is TGTTCCAGCAGCTTTTATGGGGGGGTAAAATACAATGAGCAGTTCTTC. Protein: CSSSFYGGVKYNEQFF.

This sequence joins TRBV6-6 and TRBJ2-2; no definite D call. CDR1 is MNHNY, CDR2 SVGAGI, per germline (reference sequence). The germline V and J ends were trimmed by 2 bases and 6 bases, with 13 bases remaining between them. The CDR3 has 15 residues. CDR3 sequence: CASSYDFFPPGELFF. CDR3 nucleotide sequence: TGTGCCAGCAGTTACGACTTCTTTCCGCCCGGGGAGCTGTTTTTT.

This chain links TRBV19 with TRBJ2-1; weak D call: TRBD2 (6 bases). This CDR3 comprises 19 residues. Trimming removed 2 bases at V and 2 bases at J, with 22 bases between. From germline, CDR1 is LNHDA and CDR2 SQIVND (reference sequence). CDR3 in DNA: TGTGCCAGTAGTATAATCCCCCCTTGGAGGGAGCGAACCTACAATGAGCAGTTCTTC. Translated, it gives CASSIIPPWRERTYNEQFF.

The chain employs TRBV5-6 and TRBJ2-1; 7 bases are shared with TRBD1. This CDR3 has 16 residues. Trimming at V came to 2 bases and at J to 4 bases, leaving 9 bases not matched to a gene. CDR1 is SGHDT, CDR2 YYEEEE, per germline. The CDR3 loop is CASSFRRTGNYNEQFF. The CDR3, as DNA: TGTGCCAGCAGCTTCCGAAGGACAGGAAATTACAATGAGCAGTTCTTC.

The chain has TRBV29-1 and TRBJ2-7, with D perhaps TRBD2 (6 bases). The germline gives CDR1 SQVTM, CDR2 ANQGSEA. This CDR3 contains 16 residues. V lost 4 bases to trimming and J lost 5 bases, with 24 bases between them. This chain's CDR3 is CSVGIVHRGFWDEQYF. The CDR3 DNA reads TGCAGCGTTGGTATCGTTCACCGGGGGTTTTGGGACGAGCAGTACTTC.

The chain employs TRBV5-1 and TRBJ1-1; D perhaps matches TRBD1 (6 bases). Germline V gene sequence: CDR1 SGHRS, CDR2 YFSETQ. The CDR3 extends over 14 amino acids. The ends were cut back, 4 bases at V and 1 base at J, with 11 bases in the middle. This CDR3 reads CASSLGQPNTEAFF. The CDR3 DNA follows: TGCGCCAGCAGCCTAGGACAGCCGAACACTGAAGCTTTCTTT.